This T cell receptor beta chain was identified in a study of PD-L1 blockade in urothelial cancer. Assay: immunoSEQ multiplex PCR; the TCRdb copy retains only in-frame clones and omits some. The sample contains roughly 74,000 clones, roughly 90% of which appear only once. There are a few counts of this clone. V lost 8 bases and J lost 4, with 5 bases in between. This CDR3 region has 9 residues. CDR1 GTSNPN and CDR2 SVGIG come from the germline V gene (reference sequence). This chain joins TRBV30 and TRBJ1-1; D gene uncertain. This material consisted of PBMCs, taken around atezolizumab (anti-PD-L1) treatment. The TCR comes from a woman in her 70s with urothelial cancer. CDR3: CAGGTEAFF. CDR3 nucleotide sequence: TGTGCCGGAGGCACTGAAGCTTTCTTT.